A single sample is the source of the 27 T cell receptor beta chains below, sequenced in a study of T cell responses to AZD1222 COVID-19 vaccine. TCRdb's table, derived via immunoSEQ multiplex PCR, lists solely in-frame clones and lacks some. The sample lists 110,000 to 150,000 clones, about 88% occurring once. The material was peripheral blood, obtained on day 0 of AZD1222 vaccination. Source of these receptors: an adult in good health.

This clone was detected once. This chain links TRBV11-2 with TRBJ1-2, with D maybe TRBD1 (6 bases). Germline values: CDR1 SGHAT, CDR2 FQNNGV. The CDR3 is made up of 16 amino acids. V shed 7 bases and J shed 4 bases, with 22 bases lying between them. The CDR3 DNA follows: TGTGCCAGCACCCGGATCCGGGGGCGTTTAGGCTATGGCTACACCTTC. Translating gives CASTRIRGRLGYGYTF.

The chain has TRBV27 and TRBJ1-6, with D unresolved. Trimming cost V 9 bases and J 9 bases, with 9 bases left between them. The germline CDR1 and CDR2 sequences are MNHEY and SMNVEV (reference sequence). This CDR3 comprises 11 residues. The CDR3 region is CASGWRSPLHF. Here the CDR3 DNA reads TGTGCCAGTGGCTGGCGTTCACCCCTCCACTTT.

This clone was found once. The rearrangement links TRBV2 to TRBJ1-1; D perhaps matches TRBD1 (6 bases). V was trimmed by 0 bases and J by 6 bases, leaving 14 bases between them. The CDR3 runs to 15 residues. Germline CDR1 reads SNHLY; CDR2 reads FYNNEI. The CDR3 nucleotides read TGTGCCAGCAGTGAAGCGGGCAGGGGAGGATCTGAAGCTTTCTTT. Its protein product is CASSEAGRGGSEAFF. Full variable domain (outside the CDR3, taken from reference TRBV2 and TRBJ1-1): EPEVTQTPSHQVTQMGQEVILRCVPISNHLYFYWYRQILGQKVEFLVSFYNNEISEKSEIFDDQFSVERPDGSNFTLKIRSTKLEDSAMYFCASSEAGRGGSEAFFGQGTRLTVV.

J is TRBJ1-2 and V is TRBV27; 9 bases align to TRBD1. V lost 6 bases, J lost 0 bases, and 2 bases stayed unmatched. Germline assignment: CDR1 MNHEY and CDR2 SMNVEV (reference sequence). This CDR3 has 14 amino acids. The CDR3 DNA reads TGTGCCAGCAGGGACAGGGGAGCTAACTATGGCTACACCTTC. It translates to CASRDRGANYGYTF.

The CDR3 coding sequence is TGTGCCTGCCGGACAGGGGGCTACACCGGGGAGCTGTTTTTT. Translated, it gives CACRTGGYTGELFF. The chain uses TRBV30 and TRBJ2-2; 11 bases are a match to TRBD1. J was trimmed by 3 bases and V by 6 bases; bases with no gene match: 3. Germline-derived CDR1 and CDR2 are GTSNPN and SVGIG (reference sequence). This CDR3 is 14 amino acids long.

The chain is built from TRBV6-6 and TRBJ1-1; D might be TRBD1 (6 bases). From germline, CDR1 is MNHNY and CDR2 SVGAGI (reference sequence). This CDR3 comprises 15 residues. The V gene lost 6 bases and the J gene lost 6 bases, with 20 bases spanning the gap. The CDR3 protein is CASRYSDSGGAEAFF. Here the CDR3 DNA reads TGTGCCAGCAGGTATTCGGACAGTGGTGGAGCTGAAGCTTTCTTT.

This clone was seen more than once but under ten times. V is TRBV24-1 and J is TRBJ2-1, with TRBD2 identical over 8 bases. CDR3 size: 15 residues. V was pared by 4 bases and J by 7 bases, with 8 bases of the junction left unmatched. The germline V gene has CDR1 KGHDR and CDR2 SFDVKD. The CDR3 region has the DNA TGTGCCACCAGTGAGGCGGTAGCGGGGAAGAATGAGCAGTTCTTC. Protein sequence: CATSEAVAGKNEQFF.

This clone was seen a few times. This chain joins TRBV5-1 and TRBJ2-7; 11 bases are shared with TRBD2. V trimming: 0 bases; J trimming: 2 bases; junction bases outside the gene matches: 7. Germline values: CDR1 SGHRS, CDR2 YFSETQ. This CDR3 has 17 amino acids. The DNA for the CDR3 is TGCGCCAGCAGCTTGGGGGCCGCGACTAGCGGGACCTACGAGCAGTACTTC. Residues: CASSLGAATSGTYEQYF.

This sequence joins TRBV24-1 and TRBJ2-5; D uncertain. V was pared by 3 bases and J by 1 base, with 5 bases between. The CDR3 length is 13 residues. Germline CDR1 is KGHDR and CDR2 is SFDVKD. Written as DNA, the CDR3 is TGTGCCACCAGTGATACCACCCAAGAGACCCAGTACTTC. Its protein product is CATSDTTQETQYF.

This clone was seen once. The CDR3 sequence is CASSRLTDTQYF. The DNA of the CDR3 is TGTGCCAGCAGTCGCCTCACAGATACGCAGTATTTT. This chain connects TRBV12-3 or TRBV12-4 to TRBJ2-3; D is undetermined. V dropped 5 bases and J dropped 2 bases, with 5 bases sitting between them. This CDR3 has 12 amino acids.

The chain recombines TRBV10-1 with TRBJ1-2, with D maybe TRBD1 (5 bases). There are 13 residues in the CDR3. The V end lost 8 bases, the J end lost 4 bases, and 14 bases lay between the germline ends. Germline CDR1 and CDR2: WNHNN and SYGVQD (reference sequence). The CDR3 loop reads CASGFTGTYGYTF. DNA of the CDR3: TGCGCCAGCGGCTTTACCGGGACCTATGGCTACACCTTC.

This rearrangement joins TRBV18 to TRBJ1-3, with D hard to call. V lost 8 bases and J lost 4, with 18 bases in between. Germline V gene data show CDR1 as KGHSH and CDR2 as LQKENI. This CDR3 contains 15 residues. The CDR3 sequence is CASGQAEVPGNTIYF. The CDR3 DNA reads TGTGCCAGCGGCCAGGCTGAGGTTCCCGGAAACACCATATATTTT.

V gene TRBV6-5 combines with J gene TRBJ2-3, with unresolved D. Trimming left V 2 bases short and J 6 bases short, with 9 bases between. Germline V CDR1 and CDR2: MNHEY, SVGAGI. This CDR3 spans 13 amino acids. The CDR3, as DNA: TGTGCCAGCAGTTACAGGGATTTGGATACGCAGTATTTT. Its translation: CASSYRDLDTQYF.

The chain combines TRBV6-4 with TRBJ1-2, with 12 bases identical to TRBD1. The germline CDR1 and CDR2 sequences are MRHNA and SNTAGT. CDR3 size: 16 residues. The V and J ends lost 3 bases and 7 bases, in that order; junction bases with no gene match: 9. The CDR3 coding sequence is TGTGCCAGCAGTGAAGCCGCGGGACAGGGGGCGGCTGGCTACACCTTC. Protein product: CASSEAAGQGAAGYTF.

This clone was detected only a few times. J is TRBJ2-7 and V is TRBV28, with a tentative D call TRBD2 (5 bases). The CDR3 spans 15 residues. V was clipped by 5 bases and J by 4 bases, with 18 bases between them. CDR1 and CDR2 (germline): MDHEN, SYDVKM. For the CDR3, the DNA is TGTGCCAGCAGTAAACCCGCGTCAGGAGGTTACGAGCAGTACTTC. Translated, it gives CASSKPASGGYEQYF.

CDR3 sequence reads: CSVERWAGSYNEQFF. The CDR3 nucleotides read TGCAGCGTTGAACGGTGGGCGGGCTCCTACAATGAGCAGTTCTTC. V gene TRBV29-1 combines with J gene TRBJ2-1, with a possible D match to TRBD2 (5 bases). The CDR3 runs to 15 residues. Germline V gene lookup returns CDR1 SQVTM and CDR2 ANQGSEA. V shed 2 bases and J shed 0 bases, with 11 bases lying between them.

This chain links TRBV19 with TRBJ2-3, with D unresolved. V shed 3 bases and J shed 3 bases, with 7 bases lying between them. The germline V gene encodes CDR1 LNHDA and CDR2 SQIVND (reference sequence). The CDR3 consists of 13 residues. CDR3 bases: TGTGCCAGTAGTATCCCTCCGACAGATACGCAGTATTTT. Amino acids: CASSIPPTDTQYF.

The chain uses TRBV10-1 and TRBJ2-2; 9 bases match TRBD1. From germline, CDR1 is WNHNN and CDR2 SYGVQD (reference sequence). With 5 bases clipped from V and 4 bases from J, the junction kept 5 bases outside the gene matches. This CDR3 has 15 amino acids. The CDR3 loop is CASSPGQGPTGELFF. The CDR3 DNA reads TGCGCCAGCAGTCCGGGACAGGGACCCACCGGGGAGCTGTTTTTT.

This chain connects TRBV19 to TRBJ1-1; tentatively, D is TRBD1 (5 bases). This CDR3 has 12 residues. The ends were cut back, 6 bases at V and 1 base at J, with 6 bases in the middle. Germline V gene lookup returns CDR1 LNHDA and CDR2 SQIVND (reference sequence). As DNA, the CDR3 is TGTGCCAGTAGAGACAGGAACACTGAAGCTTTCTTT. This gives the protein CASRDRNTEAFF.

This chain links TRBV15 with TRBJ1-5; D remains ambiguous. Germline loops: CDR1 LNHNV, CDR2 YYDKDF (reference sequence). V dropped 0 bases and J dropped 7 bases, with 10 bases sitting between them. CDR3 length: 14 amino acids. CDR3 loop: CATSRELREQPQHF. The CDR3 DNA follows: TGTGCCACCAGCAGAGAATTAAGAGAACAGCCCCAGCATTTT.

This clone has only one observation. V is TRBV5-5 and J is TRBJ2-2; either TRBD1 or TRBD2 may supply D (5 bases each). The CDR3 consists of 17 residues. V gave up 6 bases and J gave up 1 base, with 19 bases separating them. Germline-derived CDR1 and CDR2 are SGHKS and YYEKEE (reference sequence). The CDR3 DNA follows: TGTGCCAGCAACTCACCCCCCGGGACGGTGAACACCGGGGAGCTGTTTTTT. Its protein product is CASNSPPGTVNTGELFF.

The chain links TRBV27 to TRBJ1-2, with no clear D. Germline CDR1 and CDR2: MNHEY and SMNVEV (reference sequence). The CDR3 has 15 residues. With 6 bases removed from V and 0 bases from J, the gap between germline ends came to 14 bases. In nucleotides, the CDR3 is TGTGCCAGCAGCCCTACCCGTCTCGCTAACTATGGCTACACCTTC. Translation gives CASSPTRLANYGYTF.

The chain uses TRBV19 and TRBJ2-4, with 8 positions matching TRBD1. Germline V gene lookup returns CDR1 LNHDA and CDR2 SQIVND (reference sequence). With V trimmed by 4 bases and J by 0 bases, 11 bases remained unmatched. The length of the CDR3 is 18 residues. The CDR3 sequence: CASSTFGQGVIAKNIQYF. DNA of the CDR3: TGTGCCAGTAGTACTTTTGGACAGGGAGTGATAGCCAAAAACATTCAGTACTTC.

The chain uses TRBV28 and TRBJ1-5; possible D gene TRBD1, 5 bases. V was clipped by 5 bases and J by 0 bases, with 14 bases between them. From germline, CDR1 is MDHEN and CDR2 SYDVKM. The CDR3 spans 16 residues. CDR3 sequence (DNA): TGTGCCAGCAGTCTGGGGCCAACTTATAGCAATCAGCCCCAGCATTTT. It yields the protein CASSLGPTYSNQPQHF.

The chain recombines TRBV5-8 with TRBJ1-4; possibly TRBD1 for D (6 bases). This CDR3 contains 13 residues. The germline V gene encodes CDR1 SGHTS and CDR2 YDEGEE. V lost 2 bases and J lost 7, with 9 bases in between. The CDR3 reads CASSFGGLEKLFF. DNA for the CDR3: TGTGCCAGCAGCTTTGGGGGGCTTGAAAAACTGTTTTTT.

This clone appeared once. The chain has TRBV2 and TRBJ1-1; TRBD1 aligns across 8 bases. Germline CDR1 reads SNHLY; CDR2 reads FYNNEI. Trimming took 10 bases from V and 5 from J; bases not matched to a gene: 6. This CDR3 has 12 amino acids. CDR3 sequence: CAKQGVGTEAFF. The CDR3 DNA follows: TGTGCCAAACAGGGGGTAGGGACTGAAGCTTTCTTT.

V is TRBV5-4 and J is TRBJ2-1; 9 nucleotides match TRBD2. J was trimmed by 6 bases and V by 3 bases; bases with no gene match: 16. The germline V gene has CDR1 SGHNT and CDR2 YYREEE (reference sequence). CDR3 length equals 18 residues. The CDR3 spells CASSSGGSGGTLLNEQFF. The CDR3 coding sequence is TGTGCCAGCAGCTCAGGGGGTAGCGGGGGAACACTTCTCAATGAGCAGTTCTTC.